This TCR beta chain was found in a study of early stage breast cancer tumors. General observations from the study: Tumors had roughly 2.3-fold higher T cell density and higher clonality than adjacent normal breast tissue. Bulk DNA sequencing of unsorted cells missed chain pairing and markers.

Points on this clone: Its specificity is not known.

Blood replicates held 0.5 ug DNA, tumor or normal breast about 1.5 ug, two each. Some clones are missing from TCRdb's copy, which holds only in-frame ones; the method was immunoSEQ multiplex PCR. The repertoire holds about 58,000 clones, over 60% seen once, with less than 4% in the top ten. This receptor was identified in a person aged 25-39 years with breast cancer. The sample consisted of blood.

CDR3 residues: CASRMGTLRWTYNEQFF. CDR3 in DNA: TGTGCCAGCAGAATGGGCACCTTGCGCTGGACCTACAATGAGCAGTTCTTC. The chain uses TRBV7-2 and TRBJ2-1; D not certain. Germline V CDR1 and CDR2: SGHTA, FQGNSA. V lost 6 bases and J lost 2, with 20 bases in between. The CDR3 runs to 17 residues.